The 26 T cell receptor beta chains reported below all come from one sample, sequenced in a study of CD8+CD57+ T cells in acquired aplastic anemia. Genomic DNA acted as the template from which TCR beta VDJ combination and CDR3 sequence profiling were carried out. TCRdb reprocessed the reads via MiXCR and lists one record per CDR3 protein. The table records roughly 260,000 distinct CDR3 sequences, 40% to 50% of them present only once. Patients chosen for sequencing had shown CD8+CD57+ cell expansion by flow cytometry. Sequencing used sorted CD4+, CD8+, or CD8+CD57+ T cells (not recorded which) from PBMCs. The receptors come from a human donor with aplastic anemia.

This clonotype has only one observation. The chain has TRBV29-1 and TRBJ2-7, with TRBD1 matching 9 bases. The CDR3 extends over 11 amino acids. Unmatched junction bases numbered 3, after V lost 7 bases and J lost 5 bases. Germline V gives CDR1 SQVTM, CDR2 ANQGSEA. DNA of the CDR3: TGCAGCGGACAGGGGGTCGACGAGCAGTACTTC. Translation gives CSGQGVDEQYF.

The V gene is TRBV5-6, the J gene TRBJ2-7; no reliable D call. CDR3 length equals 13 residues. Germline CDR1 SGHDT, CDR2 YYEEEE. Trimming left V 4 bases short and J 5 bases short, with 13 bases between. CDR3 sequence reads: CASSQWGGDEQYV. The CDR3 DNA is TGTGCCAGCAGCCAATGGGGTGGGGACGAGCAGTACGTC.

Many counts were recorded for this clonotype. The chain uses TRBV29-1 and TRBJ1-1, with D hard to call. V shed 3 bases and J shed 4 bases, with 9 bases lying between them. This CDR3 region has 12 residues. Germline V gives CDR1 SQVTM, CDR2 ANQGSEA. The CDR3 reads CSVDRIPTEAFF. The CDR3 DNA sequence: TGCAGCGTTGACCGGATACCCACTGAAGCTTTCTTT. Full variable domain (remainder filled in from reference TRBV29-1 and TRBJ1-1): SAVISQKPSRDICQRGTSLTIQCQVDSQVTMMFWYRQQPGQSLTLIATANQGSEATYESGFVIDKFPISRPNLTFSTLTVSNMSPEDSSIYLCSVDRIPTEAFFGQGTRLTVV.

The chain links TRBV20-1 to TRBJ2-7; 7 bases line up with TRBD1. This CDR3 is 14 amino acids long. Germline V gives CDR1 DFQATT, CDR2 SNEGSKA (reference sequence). V shed 2 bases, J shed 4 bases, and the junction held 8 bases outside the gene matches. CDR3 amino acids: CSARPLTGWYEQYF. The CDR3 DNA sequence: TGCAGTGCTAGACCCTTGACAGGGTGGTACGAGCAGTACTTC.

This clonotype was detected once. This rearrangement joins TRBV20-1 to TRBJ2-5; no clear D. Germline V gene data show CDR1 as DFQATT and CDR2 as SNEGSKA (reference sequence). The CDR3 loop spans 8 amino acids. CDR3 sequence reads: CSVGTQYF. CDR3 sequence (DNA): TGCAGCGTTGGGACCCAGTACTTC.

This clonotype has only a few counts. The chain joins TRBV6-6 to TRBJ2-1; possibly TRBD1 for D (6 bases). Trimming shortened V by 1 base and J by 2 bases, and 6 bases separated the two germline ends. The germline gives CDR1 MNHNY, CDR2 SVGAGI (reference sequence). There are 14 residues in the CDR3. The CDR3 sequence is CASSYWGPYNEQFF. CDR3 bases: TGTGCCAGCAGTTACTGGGGGCCCTACAATGAGCAGTTCTTC.

This chain connects TRBV30 to TRBJ2-3; tentative D call: TRBD1 (5 bases). The closer fit of TRBJ1-5 to the DNA end suggests the J call may be wrong. This CDR3 contains 13 residues. Germline lookup yields CDR1 GTSNPN and CDR2 SVGIG (reference sequence). CDR3 residues: CAWSVTDTDTQHF. The CDR3 DNA sequence: TGTGCCTGGAGTGTTACGGACACAGATACGCAGCATTTT.

This clonotype was detected ten times or more. The gene calls are TRBV7-9 and TRBJ2-7; 7 bases fit TRBD2. The germline V gene has CDR1 SEHNR and CDR2 FQNEAQ (reference sequence). The CDR3 runs to 19 residues. The ends lost 2 bases at V and 3 bases at J; junction bases unmatched: 19. Here the CDR3 reads CASSLPRIVGGVLDYEQYF. Here the CDR3 DNA reads TGTGCCAGCAGCTTACCCAGAATTGTTGGGGGGGTCCTAGACTACGAGCAGTACTTC.

The CDR3 coding sequence is TGTGCCAGCAGCCGCACAGGGGGGAATTCACCCCTCCACTTT. Translated, it gives CASSRTGGNSPLHF. The rearrangement links TRBV7-3 to TRBJ1-6, with TRBD1 identical over 8 bases. The length of the CDR3 is 14 residues. From germline, CDR1 is SGHTA and CDR2 FQGTGA. V shed 5 bases, J shed 7 bases, and the junction held 4 bases outside the gene matches. The whole variable domain, filled in from reference TRBV7-3 and TRBJ1-6, reads GAGVSQTPSNKVTEKGKYVELRCDPISGHTALYWYRQSLGQGPEFLIYFQGTGAADDSGLPNDRFFAVRPEGSVSTLKIQRTERGDSAVYLCASSRTGGNSPLHFGNGTRLTVT.

J is TRBJ2-1 and V is TRBV27; D is uncertain. The ends were cut back, 6 bases at V and 4 bases at J, with 10 bases in the middle. Germline V lookup: CDR1 MNHEY, CDR2 SMNVEV (reference sequence). This CDR3 spans 13 amino acids. The CDR3 sequence: CASSRQEYNEQFF. CDR3 nucleotides: TGTGCCAGCAGCCGGCAGGAGTACAATGAGCAGTTCTTC.

This clonotype was picked up many times. The chain carries TRBV5-6 and TRBJ1-1; no reliable D call. Germline CDR1 is SGHDT and CDR2 is YYEEEE. The CDR3 sequence is 14 residues long. V lost 0 bases and J 0 bases, leaving 6 bases between the germline ends. CDR3 DNA: TGTGCCAGCAGCTTGGAAGGAGTGAACACTGAAGCTTTCTTT. Its translation: CASSLEGVNTEAFF.

The chain recombines TRBV5-4 with TRBJ1-1; D uncertain. Germline assignment: CDR1 SGHNT and CDR2 YYREEE (reference sequence). Trimming stripped 5 bases from V and 0 bases from J, with 11 bases between. The CDR3 contains 14 residues. DNA for the CDR3: TGTGCCAGCAGACCCTCGGGTGTGAACACTGAAGCTTTCTTT. It is translated as CASRPSGVNTEAFF.

This clonotype occurred many times. The V and J genes are TRBV6-2 or TRBV6-3 and TRBJ1-5; D gene unclear. This CDR3 comprises 13 residues. Trimming pared 6 bases from V and 6 bases from J, leaving 12 bases between. Germline V CDR1 and CDR2: MNHEY, SVGEGT. CDR3 coding DNA: TGTGCCAGCAGAGCGGGTAATGTTCAGCCCCAGCATTTT. This codes for CASRAGNVQPQHF.

This clonotype was detected many times. The chain carries TRBV15 and TRBJ2-7, with 7 bases that match TRBD1. This CDR3 is 15 amino acids long. The V and J ends lost 5 bases and 5 bases, in that order; junction bases with no gene match: 12. CDR1 is LNHNV, CDR2 YYDKDF, per germline (reference sequence). Written as DNA, the CDR3 is TGTGCCACCAGCGCCCGTCGAGGGGGCAAAAACGAGCAGTACTTC. Translated, it gives CATSARRGGKNEQYF. The full variable domain, completed using reference TRBV15 and TRBJ2-7, is DAMVIQNPRYQVTQFGKPVTLSCSQTLNHNVMYWYQQKSSQAPKLLFHYYDKDFNNEADTPDNFQSRRPNTSFCFLDIRSPGLGDTAMYLCATSARRGGKNEQYFGPGTRLTVT.

This clonotype was counted ten times or more. The chain links TRBV7-7 to TRBJ1-1, with D possibly TRBD1 on 5 matching bases. Per the germline V gene, CDR1 is SSHAT and CDR2 is FNYEAQ (reference sequence). The CDR3 loop spans 13 amino acids. Trimming removed 5 bases from V and 2 bases from J, with 9 bases in between. CDR3 protein: CASSSRANTEAFF. CDR3 coding DNA: TGTGCCAGCAGCAGCAGGGCAAACACTGAAGCTTTCTTT.

The chain uses TRBV7-2 and TRBJ1-3; possible D gene TRBD1, 6 bases. Trimming left V 3 bases short and J 0 bases short, with 12 bases between. The CDR3 runs 16 residues. In germline, CDR1 is SGHTA, CDR2 FQGNSA. The CDR3 DNA is TGTGCCAGCAGCTTGGGGGGGGCAGCCTCTGGAAACACCATATATTTT. Its protein product is CASSLGGAASGNTIYF.

V usage is TRBV29-1 and J usage is TRBJ1-3, with a weak D call TRBD1 (6 bases). Germline lookup yields CDR1 SQVTM and CDR2 ANQGSEA. Trimming removed 5 bases from V and 0 bases from J, with 8 bases in between. The CDR3 totals 13 residues. The CDR3 here is CSVRGTSGNTIYF. In DNA form, the CDR3 reads TGCAGCGTTAGGGGGACCTCTGGAAACACCATATATTTT. Drawing the rest from reference TRBV29-1 and TRBJ1-3, the complete variable domain is SAVISQKPSRDICQRGTSLTIQCQVDSQVTMMFWYRQQPGQSLTLIATANQGSEATYESGFVIDKFPISRPNLTFSTLTVSNMSPEDSSIYLCSVRGTSGNTIYFGEGSWLTVV.

The J gene is TRBJ1-2, the V gene TRBV5-1, with TRBD1 matching over 9 bases. CDR3 size: 12 residues. Per germline, CDR1 SGHRS and CDR2 YFSETQ. After removal of 9 bases from V and 8 bases from J, the junction contained 8 bases not matched to a gene. CDR3 coding DNA: TGCGCCACCACTACAGGGGGCGGCGGCTACACCTTC. Its translation: CATTTGGGGYTF.

This chain connects TRBV20-1 to TRBJ1-2; no reliable D call. Germline V gives CDR1 DFQATT, CDR2 SNEGSKA (reference sequence). The CDR3 is 11 amino acids. V dropped 8 bases and J dropped 2 bases, with 9 bases sitting between them. The DNA of the CDR3 is TGCAGTACGACGGAGAACTATGGCTACACCTTC. The encoded protein is CSTTENYGYTF.

Note on this clonotype: Likely a read error: the CDR3 ends without its conserved phenylalanine or tryptophan. No DNA is shown, since the ends of the CDR3 on it are uncertain; the CDR3 is the one TCRdb lists. The chain recombines TRBV5-1 with TRBJ2-7; the DNA was not compared with TRBD1, the D call given in the table. Including both end residues, the CDR3 is 10 amino acids long. Germline values: CDR1 SGHRS, CDR2 YFSETQ. The CDR3 reads CASSYQGGRG.

CDR3 sequence reads: CAISVPDRDPMDQPQHF. CDR3 DNA sequence: TGTGCCATCAGTGTACCGGACAGGGACCCGATGGATCAGCCCCAGCATTTT. The chain links TRBV10-3 to TRBJ1-5; 8 bases align to TRBD1. This CDR3 is 17 amino acids long. CDR1 ENHRY and CDR2 SYGVKD come from the germline V gene. The trim removed 4 bases at V and 5 bases at J, leaving 13 bases unmatched.

This clonotype was found many times. The V gene is TRBV10-3, the J gene TRBJ2-5, with 7 bases fitting TRBD2. CDR1 is ENHRY, CDR2 SYGVKD, per germline. The length of the CDR3 is 14 residues. Trimming took 6 bases from V and 5 from J; bases not matched to a gene: 9. The CDR3, as DNA: TGTGCCATCAGAACGGGACTAACGATGGAGACCCAGTACTTC. Amino acid sequence: CAIRTGLTMETQYF.

V is TRBV14 and J is TRBJ1-3; no definite D call. Trimming removed 5 bases at V and 0 bases at J, with 11 bases between. The CDR3 loop spans 15 amino acids. CDR1 SGHDN and CDR2 FVKESK come from the germline V gene. The CDR3 region is CASSETLVSGNTIYF. As DNA, the CDR3 is TGTGCCAGCAGCGAGACACTCGTCTCTGGAAACACCATATATTTT.

This clonotype was counted many times. The chain employs TRBV20-1 and TRBJ2-7; a weak D match, TRBD2 (6 bases). The CDR3 loop spans 12 amino acids. V lost 3 bases, J lost 0 bases, and 6 bases lay in between. Germline V gene lookup returns CDR1 DFQATT and CDR2 SNEGSKA (reference sequence). For the CDR3, the DNA is TGCAGTGCTAGGGACTACTCCTACGAGCAGTACTTC. Translated, it gives CSARDYSYEQYF.

This clonotype was recorded many times. V gene TRBV4-2 combines with J gene TRBJ2-1; 7 bases align to TRBD1. This CDR3 comprises 15 residues. V dropped 2 bases and J dropped 2; count of bases not matched to a gene: 3. Germline V gene sequence: CDR1 LGHNA, CDR2 YNFKEQ. DNA of the CDR3: TGTGCCAGCAGCCAAACAGGGGTCACCTACAATGAGCAGTTCTTC. This translates into CASSQTGVTYNEQFF.

This clonotype came up many times. The chain joins TRBV7-2 to TRBJ1-1; 10 bases are shared with TRBD1. Germline-derived CDR1 and CDR2 are SGHTA and FQGNSA. The CDR3 sequence is 15 residues long. V lost 6 bases, J lost 8 bases, and 12 bases stayed unmatched. CDR3 DNA: TGTGCCAGCAGACGTCGACAGGGGGCGGCGACGGAAGCTTTCTTT. It specifies CASRRRQGAATEAFF.